A single sample gave rise to the 27 T cell receptor beta chains below, sequenced in a study of radiation and T cells in renal cell carcinoma. Sequenced by immunoSEQ multiplex PCR; TCRdb stores in-frame clones only, minus some. Of under 65,000 clones listed, 65% to 80% were seen once; the top ten hold 6% to 9.5%. Regarding time point: baseline pretreatment blood. Sample treatment: 15 Gy SBRT to primary tumor, nephrectomy 4 weeks later. The starting material was blood, obtained from a patient whose treatment included radiotherapy and nephrectomy. These receptors all come from a man in his sixties with renal cell carcinoma.

The chain combines TRBV6-5 with TRBJ2-3; no reliable D call. This CDR3 region has 16 residues. CDR1 is MNHEY, CDR2 SVGAGI, per germline. Trimming stripped 3 bases from V and 4 bases from J, with 17 bases between. The CDR3 DNA is TGTGCCAGCAGTTATAACGAGGAATCTCTTTCAGATACGCAGTATTTT. Translated: CASSYNEESLSDTQYF.

The chain employs TRBV2 and TRBJ1-1; 7 bases are a match to TRBD1. Germline trimming cut 5 bases from V and 4 bases from J; bases unmatched to any gene: 7. The germline V gene encodes CDR1 SNHLY and CDR2 FYNNEI. The CDR3 consists of 14 residues. CDR3 in amino acids: CASSSQGRGTEAFF. The CDR3 nucleotides read TGTGCCAGCAGTTCACAGGGGAGGGGCACTGAAGCTTTCTTT.

This sequence joins TRBV5-6 and TRBJ1-5; D is perhaps TRBD1 (6 bases). This CDR3 has 16 residues. V was pared by 0 bases and J by 0 bases, with 10 bases between. CDR1 and CDR2 from the germline V gene are SGHDT and YYEEEE. This CDR3 is CASSLDAGDSNQPQHF. The CDR3 DNA follows: TGTGCCAGCAGCTTGGACGCAGGGGATAGCAATCAGCCCCAGCATTTT. Together with reference TRBV5-6 and TRBJ1-5, the CDR3 gives the full variable domain: DAGVTQSPTHLIKTRGQQVTLRCSPKSGHDTVSWYQQALGQGPQFIFQYYEEEERQRGNFPDRFSGHQFPNYSSELNVNALLLGDSALYLCASSLDAGDSNQPQHFGDGTRLSIL.

The chain combines TRBV9 with TRBJ2-7; D is perhaps TRBD1 (6 bases). The germline V and J ends were trimmed by 0 bases and 5 bases, with 12 bases remaining between them. CDR3 size: 14 residues. Per germline, CDR1 SGDLS and CDR2 YYNGEE. Here the CDR3 reads CASSVEAGDDEQYV. Written as DNA, the CDR3 is TGTGCCAGCAGCGTAGAGGCAGGGGACGACGAGCAGTACGTC.

This clone was counted a single time. The chain recombines TRBV5-1 with TRBJ2-7, with 13 bases matching TRBD2. Germline V gives CDR1 SGHRS, CDR2 YFSETQ. J lost 7 bases, V lost 4 bases, and 5 bases had no gene match. The CDR3 contains 14 residues. This CDR3 is CASSLGLAGVEQYF. The CDR3 coding sequence is TGCGCCAGCAGCCTTGGACTAGCGGGGGTTGAGCAGTACTTC. Looking up the rest from reference TRBV5-1 and TRBJ2-7 gives the full variable domain: KAGVTQTPRYLIKTRGQQVTLSCSPISGHRSVSWYQQTPGQGLQFLFEYFSETQRNKGNFPGRFSGRQFSNSRSEMNVSTLELGDSALYLCASSLGLAGVEQYFGPGTRLTVT.

This chain uses TRBV29-1 with TRBJ1-1; the D gene is possibly TRBD1 (6 bases). V gave up 4 bases and J gave up 0 bases, with 9 bases separating them. Germline CDR1 SQVTM, CDR2 ANQGSEA. The CDR3 loop spans 13 amino acids. Here the CDR3 reads CSVVGGLNTEAFF. The DNA for the CDR3 is TGCAGCGTTGTGGGGGGCTTGAACACTGAAGCTTTCTTT.

This chain connects TRBV7-8 to TRBJ2-5; D may match TRBD1 or TRBD2 (6 bases each). Deletions cut 5 bases from V and 5 bases from J, with 15 bases between. The CDR3 is made up of 14 amino acids. Germline values: CDR1 SGHVS, CDR2 FQNEAQ. CDR3 DNA sequence: TGTGCCAGCAGCCCCATTCGGGGGCCGGAGACCCAGTACTTC. Amino acid sequence: CASSPIRGPETQYF.

This chain joins TRBV19 and TRBJ2-1; 8 bases match TRBD2. The V gene's germline CDR1 is LNHDA and CDR2 SQIVND (reference sequence). CDR3 length: 15 residues. V was pared by 7 bases and J by 8 bases, with 13 bases of the junction left unmatched. The CDR3 DNA reads as TGTGCCAGTACCACCACGGGGGGGAGGGGGTATGAGCAGTTCTTC. Protein sequence: CASTTTGGRGYEQFF.

The V and J genes are TRBV5-1 and TRBJ2-1, with 15 bases identical to TRBD2. The CDR3 is 16 amino acids. V gave up 1 base and J gave up 7 bases; unmatched junction bases: 3. Germline V gene sequence: CDR1 SGHRS, CDR2 YFSETQ. The CDR3 DNA is TGCGCCAGCAGCTTGCCGGGACTAGCGGGAGGTAATGAGCAGTTCTTC. Translating it yields CASSLPGLAGGNEQFF.

V gene TRBV27 combines with J gene TRBJ2-2; no reliable D call. Trimming removed 2 bases at V and 0 bases at J, with 7 bases between. The CDR3 has 15 amino acids. In germline, CDR1 is MNHEY, CDR2 SMNVEV (reference sequence). The CDR3 region is CASSLSRTNTGELFF. The CDR3 region has the DNA TGTGCCAGCAGTTTAAGTCGGACGAACACCGGGGAGCTGTTTTTT.

The V and J genes are TRBV7-2 and TRBJ2-7, with 9 positions matching TRBD1. V dropped 4 bases and J dropped 0; count of bases not matched to a gene: 10. The CDR3 has 17 amino acids. Per the germline V gene, CDR1 is SGHTA and CDR2 is FQGNSA. The CDR3 nucleotides are TGTGCCAGCAGCTCAGTGGGGACAGGGATGAGCTCCTACGAGCAGTACTTC. This sequence encodes CASSSVGTGMSSYEQYF.

The genes are TRBV11-1 and TRBJ1-1; 7 positions match TRBD1. V shed 5 bases and J 2 bases; nucleotides not matched to a gene: 8. CDR1 SGHAT and CDR2 FQDESV come from the germline V gene (reference sequence). This CDR3 is 15 amino acids long. CDR3 in DNA: TGTGCCAGCAGCCCTCCCGGGACAGCCAACACTGAAGCTTTCTTT. It yields the protein CASSPPGTANTEAFF.

There are a few counts of this clone. The chain has TRBV14 and TRBJ2-7; maybe TRBD1 (5 bases). This CDR3 is built from 16 residues. The germline V gene has CDR1 SGHDN and CDR2 FVKESK. Trimming took 4 bases from V and 7 from J, leaving 23 bases between them. CDR3: CASSPEQLWGVGEQYF. CDR3 DNA sequence: TGTGCCAGCAGCCCAGAGCAATTGTGGGGCGTGGGGGAGCAGTACTTC.

The chain joins TRBV15 to TRBJ2-1; 12 bases match TRBD2. The CDR3 sequence is 18 residues long. Germline values: CDR1 LNHNV, CDR2 YYDKDF (reference sequence). Trimming at V came to 1 base and at J to 4 bases, leaving 8 bases not matched to a gene. CDR3 in DNA: TGTGCCACCAGCAGAGGAACTAGCGGGGGGCCGAAGTACAATGAGCAGTTCTTC. Translating it yields CATSRGTSGGPKYNEQFF. Complete variable domain (other parts from reference TRBV15 and TRBJ2-1): DAMVIQNPRYQVTQFGKPVTLSCSQTLNHNVMYWYQQKSSQAPKLLFHYYDKDFNNEADTPDNFQSRRPNTSFCFLDIRSPGLGDTAMYLCATSRGTSGGPKYNEQFFGPGTRLTVL.

Written as DNA, the CDR3 is TGTGCCAGCAGCAAAATGGGGGTTTCCTACGAGCAGTACGTC. Protein: CASSKMGVSYEQYV. The chain uses TRBV21-1 and TRBJ2-7. TRBV21-1 is assigned pseudogene status. This CDR3 is 14 amino acids long.

The chain couples TRBV6-5 to TRBJ2-2; possibly TRBD2 for D (7 bases). CDR1 and CDR2 from the germline V gene are MNHEY and SVGAGI. Trimming left V 2 bases short and J 6 bases short, with 13 bases between. This CDR3 is built from 15 residues. CDR3 in DNA: TGTGCCAGCAGTTACCTAGGGGGGGACCCCGGGGAGCTGTTTTTT. Translation: CASSYLGGDPGELFF.

The chain couples TRBV28 to TRBJ1-2; no firm D call. Germline CDR1 MDHEN, CDR2 SYDVKM. V lost 3 bases to trimming and J lost 2 bases, with 19 bases between them. This CDR3 contains 17 residues. CDR3 in DNA: TGTGCCAGCAGTTTTCTCGTTGATGGGGTGGGGAACTATGGCTACACCTTC. It translates to CASSFLVDGVGNYGYTF.

The chain joins TRBV4-1 to TRBJ1-3; 8 nucleotides agree with TRBD1. The CDR3 sequence is 15 residues long. CDR1 is MGHRA and CDR2 is YSYEKL in the germline V gene. V gave up 3 bases and J gave up 1 base; unmatched junction bases: 2. In DNA form, the CDR3 reads TGCGCCAGCAGCCAGGACAGGGAGTCTGGAAACACCATATATTTT. This gives the protein CASSQDRESGNTIYF.

This chain uses TRBV6-6 with TRBJ2-5; D uncertain. The germline gives CDR1 MNHNY, CDR2 SVGAGI (reference sequence). The CDR3 is 13 residues long. V shed 0 bases and J shed 2 bases, with 4 bases lying between them. Written as DNA, the CDR3 is TGTGCCAGCAGTTACTCAGGACAAGAGACCCAGTACTTC. Its protein is CASSYSGQETQYF.

The rearrangement joins TRBV19 to TRBJ2-3, with TRBD2 matching over 10 bases. CDR1 is LNHDA, CDR2 SQIVND, per germline (reference sequence). CDR3 length: 15 residues. V shed 7 bases, J shed 2 bases, and the junction held 6 bases outside the gene matches. The CDR3 DNA sequence: TGTGCCAGTACCCCGACTAGCGGGTACACAGATACGCAGTATTTT. This gives the protein CASTPTSGYTDTQYF.

This clone was seen a few times. This chain uses TRBV6-1 with TRBJ1-1; TRBD1 is a possible D gene (5 bases). The germline V gene encodes CDR1 MNHNS and CDR2 SASEGT. The length of the CDR3 is 13 residues. Trimming removed 2 bases from V and 4 bases from J, with 8 bases in between. The CDR3 DNA follows: TGTGCCAGCAGTGAATGGGGGGTCACTGAAGCTTTCTTT. Translation: CASSEWGVTEAFF.

The CDR3 loop is CASSLDSRWGKVYEQYV. CDR3 bases: TGTGCCAGCAGCTTGGACTCGAGGTGGGGGAAGGTGTACGAGCAGTACGTC. This rearrangement joins TRBV11-2 to TRBJ2-7; tentatively, D is TRBD1 or TRBD2 (5 bases each). The CDR3 is made up of 17 amino acids. V was clipped by 3 bases and J by 4 bases, with 22 bases between them. The V gene's germline CDR1 is SGHAT and CDR2 FQNNGV.

This clone was counted once. This chain connects TRBV18 to TRBJ1-2, with 9 bases identical to TRBD1. Germline values: CDR1 KGHSH, CDR2 LQKENI. After removal of 0 bases from V and 2 bases from J, the junction contained 19 bases not matched to a gene. This CDR3 contains 21 residues. This CDR3 reads CASSPPVVGGTGLDKNYGYTF. The DNA of the CDR3 is TGTGCCAGCTCACCACCGGTCGTAGGCGGGACAGGGCTCGACAAGAACTATGGCTACACCTTC.

This clone was detected a few times. The chain carries TRBV29-1 and TRBJ2-1; TRBD2 agrees at 9 bases. This CDR3 is 14 amino acids long. Germline V gene sequence: CDR1 SQVTM, CDR2 ANQGSEA. With 6 bases clipped from V and 3 bases from J, the junction kept 6 bases outside the gene matches. The CDR3 loop reads CSVLPTSGYNEQFF. The CDR3 nucleotides read TGCAGCGTCTTACCGACTAGCGGCTACAATGAGCAGTTCTTC.

The chain couples TRBV7-9 to TRBJ2-1, with 8 bases identical to TRBD1. The ends lost 5 bases at V and 7 bases at J; junction bases unmatched: 10. The CDR3 loop spans 15 amino acids. The germline V gene has CDR1 SEHNR and CDR2 FQNEAQ (reference sequence). CDR3 residues: CASSRVQGAWNEQFF. In DNA form, the CDR3 reads TGTGCCAGCAGCCGAGTCCAGGGGGCATGGAATGAGCAGTTCTTC.

V and J are TRBV7-8 and TRBJ1-2; D gene uncertain. Germline V gene lookup returns CDR1 SGHVS and CDR2 FQNEAQ. The CDR3 spans 14 residues. V shed 4 bases and J shed 8 bases, with 17 bases lying between them. The CDR3 loop is CASSSITSRGGYTF. CDR3 coding DNA: TGTGCCAGCAGCTCTATAACCTCGCGGGGAGGCTACACCTTC.

There are a few counts of this clone. The chain combines TRBV30 with TRBJ1-5; tentative D call: TRBD1 (6 bases). This CDR3 has 13 amino acids. Germline lookup yields CDR1 GTSNPN and CDR2 SVGIG (reference sequence). Deletions cut 2 bases from V and 5 bases from J, with 10 bases between. CDR3 nucleotide sequence: TGTGCCTGGAGTTACAGGGTGGATCAGCCCCAGCATTTT. It specifies CAWSYRVDQPQHF. Together with reference TRBV30 and TRBJ1-5, the CDR3 gives the full variable domain: SQTIHQWPATLVQPVGSPLSLECTVEGTSNPNLYWYRQAAGRGLQLLFYSVGIGQISSEVPQNLSASRPQDRQFILSSKKLLLSDSGFYLCAWSYRVDQPQHFGDGTRLSIL.